Below, 26 T cell receptor beta chains from the same sample are listed, as sequenced in a study of cytomegalovirus exposure and HLA in healthy donors. Sequencing used immunoSEQ multiplex PCR; TCRdb keeps in-frame clones, though not all of them. The sample has 150,000 to 200,000 clones, approximately 84% seen once. Sequences were obtained from PBMCs. Source of these receptors: a young man in good health and CMV-seropositive.

The rearrangement links TRBV6-5 to TRBJ2-3, with 7 bases lining up with TRBD2. The CDR3 is 15 amino acids. V lost 1 base and J lost 4; bases outside the gene matches: 5. The germline CDR1 and CDR2 sequences are MNHEY and SVGAGI. CDR3 residues: CASSYYWEGADTQYF. Here the CDR3 DNA reads TGTGCCAGCAGTTACTATTGGGAGGGCGCAGATACGCAGTATTTT.

This clone was seen just once. The V call is TRBV4-3, the J call TRBJ2-3; 16 bases agree with TRBD2. Per the germline V gene, CDR1 is LGHNA and CDR2 is YSLEER. V lost 4 bases, J lost 8 bases, and 12 bases stayed unmatched. The CDR3 spans 18 residues. CDR3 nucleotides: TGCGCCAGCAGCCTCGTGAGAGGGACTAGCGGGGGGGCCGGTACGCAGTATTTT. As protein: CASSLVRGTSGGAGTQYF.

CDR3 region: CASRLAGAIDTQYF. In nucleotides, the CDR3 is TGTGCCAGCAGACTAGCGGGAGCAATAGATACGCAGTATTTT. The V and J genes are TRBV27 and TRBJ2-3; 11 positions match TRBD2. Unmatched junction bases numbered 4, after V lost 6 bases and J lost 5 bases. Germline V gives CDR1 MNHEY, CDR2 SMNVEV (reference sequence). The CDR3 covers 14 residues.

The chain is built from TRBV7-2 and TRBJ1-3; 7 bases fit TRBD1. Unmatched junction bases numbered 6, after V lost 3 bases and J lost 1 base. Germline values: CDR1 SGHTA, CDR2 FQGNSA. This CDR3 has 16 amino acids. CDR3: CASSFAQGGSGNTIYF. The DNA for the CDR3 is TGTGCCAGCAGCTTTGCGCAGGGGGGATCTGGAAACACCATATATTTT.

The CDR3 nucleotides read TGTGCCATCAGTGAGGTTCCGGGTCGGGGAAACAATGAGCAGTTCTTC. Its protein product is CAISEVPGRGNNEQFF. The rearrangement links TRBV10-3 to TRBJ2-1, with D possibly being TRBD2 (5 bases). Looked up from germline, CDR1 is ENHRY and CDR2 is SYGVKD. The CDR3 runs to 16 residues. Trimming cost V 2 bases and J 5 bases, with 16 bases left between them.

The chain recombines TRBV7-2 with TRBJ1-5; TRBD1 agrees at 10 bases. Germline CDR1 SGHTA, CDR2 FQGNSA. The trim removed 3 bases at V and 5 bases at J, leaving 7 bases unmatched. The CDR3 is 16 amino acids. The CDR3 DNA follows: TGTGCCAGCAGCTTCACCGGGACAGGGGCCGATCAGCCCCAGCATTTT. Protein: CASSFTGTGADQPQHF.

The chain uses TRBV5-4 and TRBJ2-3; 8 nucleotides align to TRBD2. Germline values: CDR1 SGHNT, CDR2 YYREEE (reference sequence). This CDR3 has 14 amino acids. CDR3 sequence: CATGGGISTDTQYF. DNA for the CDR3: TGTGCGACCGGGGGGGGGATTAGCACAGATACGCAGTATTTT.

The V call is TRBV15, the J call TRBJ2-5; 9 bases agree with TRBD2. Germline V CDR1 and CDR2: LNHNV, YYDKDF (reference sequence). The CDR3 loop spans 16 amino acids. V shed 1 base and J 5 bases; nucleotides not matched to a gene: 8. The DNA of the CDR3 is TGTGCCACCAGCAGAGGATTAGCGGGAGCGGGGGAGACCCAGTACTTC. It translates to CATSRGLAGAGETQYF. Supplemented by reference TRBV15 and TRBJ2-5, the full variable domain reads DAMVIQNPRYQVTQFGKPVTLSCSQTLNHNVMYWYQQKSSQAPKLLFHYYDKDFNNEADTPDNFQSRRPNTSFCFLDIRSPGLGDTAMYLCATSRGLAGAGETQYFGPGTRLLVL.

This rearrangement joins TRBV6-1 to TRBJ1-2; D unresolved. Per the germline V gene, CDR1 is MNHNS and CDR2 is SASEGT. V was shortened by 2 bases and J by 4 bases, with 8 bases between the two germline ends. The length of the CDR3 is 13 residues. CDR3 nucleotides: TGTGCCAGCAGTGAACAGCAGGTCTATGGCTACACCTTC. This codes for CASSEQQVYGYTF.

This clone was seen only a few times. V is TRBV30 and J is TRBJ1-1; 7 nucleotides agree with TRBD1. Trimming cost V 2 bases and J 0 bases; bases outside gene matches: 3. CDR3 length: 14 amino acids. Germline-derived CDR1 and CDR2 are GTSNPN and SVGIG (reference sequence). CDR3 protein: CAWSYRGMNTEAFF. The CDR3, as DNA: TGTGCCTGGAGTTACAGGGGAATGAACACTGAAGCTTTCTTT.

The V and J genes are TRBV10-3 and TRBJ2-7; 9 positions agree with TRBD1. Germline V gene lookup returns CDR1 ENHRY and CDR2 SYGVKD. J was trimmed by 6 bases and V by 11 bases; bases with no gene match: 8. The CDR3 spans 12 residues. In DNA form, the CDR3 reads TGTGCCGCCGCCGGGACAGGGTTCGAGCAGTACTTC. It codes for CAAAGTGFEQYF.

J is TRBJ2-5 and V is TRBV25-1; D perhaps matches TRBD2 (5 bases). CDR3 length: 11 amino acids. Germline assignment: CDR1 MGHDK and CDR2 SYGVNS. V was cut by 5 bases and J by 4 bases, with 5 bases left in between. CDR3 residues: CASSRGETQYF. The CDR3 DNA is TGTGCCAGCAGTCGGGGAGAGACCCAGTACTTC.

The V and J genes are TRBV7-8 and TRBJ1-5; 9 positions match TRBD1. The V and J ends lost 3 bases and 7 bases, in that order; junction bases with no gene match: 4. The CDR3 covers 14 residues. Looked up from germline, CDR1 is SGHVS and CDR2 is FQNEAQ. The CDR3 reads CASSLGTGMQPQHF. CDR3 in DNA: TGTGCCAGCAGCTTGGGGACAGGGATGCAGCCCCAGCATTTT.

The V call is TRBV21-1, the J call TRBJ1-4. TRBV21-1 constitutes a pseudogene. The CDR3 sequence is 15 residues long. CDR3 bases: TGTGCCAGCAGCAAAGTGGGACTCTGGGCGGAAAAACTGTTTTTT. It codes for CASSKVGLWAEKLFF.

The V call is TRBV5-1, the J call TRBJ2-7; TRBD1 agrees at 9 bases. Germline V lookup: CDR1 SGHRS, CDR2 YFSETQ. V shed 4 bases and J 4 bases; nucleotides not matched to a gene: 3. The CDR3 has 13 amino acids. CDR3 coding DNA: TGCGCCAGCAGCCGGGACAGGGTTTACGAGCAGTACTTC. This codes for CASSRDRVYEQYF.

V gene TRBV6-5 combines with J gene TRBJ2-1; 12 nucleotides line up with TRBD2. CDR1 and CDR2 (germline): MNHEY, SVGAGI. V was pared by 2 bases and J by 6 bases, with 2 bases of the junction left unmatched. The CDR3 runs to 15 residues. The CDR3 nucleotides read TGTGCCAGCAGTTACGGACTAGCGGGGCGCAATGAGCAGTTCTTC. Translated: CASSYGLAGRNEQFF.

The chain is built from TRBV11-2 and TRBJ1-4, with D tentatively TRBD1 (5 bases). The CDR3 runs to 14 residues. The germline gives CDR1 SGHAT, CDR2 FQNNGV. V lost 6 bases and J 4 bases, leaving 12 bases between the germline ends. CDR3 DNA sequence: TGTGCCAGCAGTACGACAGCGCTTAATGAAAAACTGTTTTTT. Protein: CASSTTALNEKLFF.

The gene calls are TRBV28 and TRBJ1-2; 9 nucleotides line up with TRBD1. V lost 2 bases and J lost 10; bases outside the gene matches: 2. This CDR3 comprises 12 residues. Germline loops: CDR1 MDHEN, CDR2 SYDVKM. The CDR3 sequence: CASSLTGGPYTF. CDR3 coding DNA: TGTGCCAGCAGTTTAACAGGGGGCCCCTACACCTTC.

The genes are TRBV4-1 and TRBJ2-1, with 9 bases fitting TRBD1. Germline CDR1 MGHRA, CDR2 YSYEKL. V was pared by 4 bases and J by 8 bases, with 3 bases of the junction left unmatched. This CDR3 spans 13 amino acids. CDR3 nucleotide sequence: TGCGCCAGCAGCCCACAGGGGGCCCATGAGCAGTTCTTC. Protein: CASSPQGAHEQFF.

V usage is TRBV9 and J usage is TRBJ2-3; 10 positions match TRBD1. CDR3 size: 17 residues. The germline CDR1 and CDR2 sequences are SGDLS and YYNGEE. V shed 4 bases, J shed 3 bases, and the junction held 11 bases outside the gene matches. Here the CDR3 reads CASSIYGDRGPTDTQYF. The CDR3 region has the DNA TGTGCCAGCAGCATATATGGGGACAGGGGTCCGACAGATACGCAGTATTTT. The complete variable domain, with remaining parts taken from reference TRBV9 and TRBJ2-3, reads DSGVTQTPKHLITATGQRVTLRCSPRSGDLSVYWYQQSLDQGLQFLIQYYNGEERAKGNILERFSAQQFPDLHSELNLSSLELGDSALYFCASSIYGDRGPTDTQYFGPGTRLTVL.

The V and J genes are TRBV18 and TRBJ1-4; TRBD1 aligns across 8 bases. Trimming took 2 bases from V and 4 from J; bases not matched to a gene: 3. The CDR3 sequence is 15 residues long. From germline, CDR1 is KGHSH and CDR2 LQKENI. CDR3 loop: CASSPGRGLNEKLFF. Written as DNA, the CDR3 is TGTGCCAGCTCACCAGGCAGGGGGCTTAATGAAAAACTGTTTTTT.

The rearrangement joins TRBV9 to TRBJ2-2; tentatively, D is TRBD2 (9 bases). Trimming left V 0 bases short and J 4 bases short, with 22 bases between. CDR3 length: 19 residues. Per the germline V gene, CDR1 is SGDLS and CDR2 is YYNGEE. The CDR3 bases are TGTGCCAGCAGCGTAGAGGACAGGGAGGTAGCGGGAGTCACCGGGGAGCTGTTTTTT. It translates to CASSVEDREVAGVTGELFF.

The chain carries TRBV11-3 and TRBJ2-7; TRBD1 matches at 7 bases. V gave up 8 bases and J gave up 0 bases; unmatched junction bases: 4. Germline V gene lookup returns CDR1 SGHNT and CDR2 YENEEA. There are 13 residues in the CDR3. The CDR3 sequence: CASGQASSYEQYF. The DNA for the CDR3 is TGTGCCAGCGGACAGGCCAGCTCCTACGAGCAGTACTTC. The entire variable domain, with the rest obtained from reference TRBV11-3 and TRBJ2-7, is as follows: EAGVVQSPRYKIIEKKQPVAFWCNPISGHNTLYWYLQNLGQGPELLIRYENEEAVDDSQLPKDRFSAERLKGVDSTLKIQPAELGDSAVYLCASGQASSYEQYFGPGTRLTVT.

This chain connects TRBV11-2 to TRBJ2-2; D perhaps matches TRBD1 (6 bases). Germline values: CDR1 SGHAT, CDR2 FQNNGV. Trimming shortened V by 5 bases and J by 5 bases, and 12 bases separated the two germline ends. CDR3 size: 14 residues. The CDR3: CASSPLTGTGELFF. The CDR3 DNA is TGTGCCAGCAGCCCCTTAACAGGGACCGGGGAGCTGTTTTTT. The whole variable domain, filled in from reference TRBV11-2 and TRBJ2-2, reads EAGVAQSPRYKIIEKRQSVAFWCNPISGHATLYWYQQILGQGPKLLIQFQNNGVVDDSQLPKDRFSAERLKGVDSTLKIQPAKLEDSAVYLCASSPLTGTGELFFGEGSRLTVL.

This sequence joins TRBV28 and TRBJ1-1; D is ambiguous. Germline CDR1 MDHEN, CDR2 SYDVKM. The CDR3 covers 16 residues. The V end was cut by 3 bases, the J end by 5 bases, with 19 bases between. CDR3 sequence (DNA): TGTGCCAGCAGTTTTAATAGGTGGAGTGAGCGAACTGAAGCTTTCTTT. It encodes CASSFNRWSERTEAFF.

This chain joins TRBV19 and TRBJ2-3, with 8 bases that match TRBD1. CDR3 length equals 17 residues. The V gene end was trimmed by 4 bases and the J gene end by 0 bases; junction bases not matched to a gene: 9. Germline V gene sequence: CDR1 LNHDA, CDR2 SQIVND (reference sequence). The CDR3 sequence: CASSTRQGSSSTDTQYF. Written as DNA, the CDR3 is TGTGCCAGTAGTACTCGACAGGGGTCAAGTAGCACAGATACGCAGTATTTT.